Presented here are 15 T cell receptor beta chains from one specimen sequenced in a study of blood T cells in healthy people across ages. For the second PCR, which ran for 7 to 11 cycles, a sample-barcoded 5' primer and a J-beta primer mix were used. TCRdb used MiXCR to reprocess the 5' RACE reads, holding one entry per CDR3 protein. The top ten clones hold 30% to 40% of a sample with hundreds of thousands of distinct CDR3 sequences, roughly 49% of them seen once. Sequenced material: blood. These receptor sequences come from a woman aged 55-69 years in good health.

The chain has TRBV12-3 or TRBV12-4 and TRBJ1-4; no firm D call. The germline V and J ends were trimmed by 3 bases and 10 bases, with 12 bases remaining between them. This CDR3 is 13 amino acids long. CDR3 amino acids: CASSFSSWGKLFF. For the CDR3, the DNA is TGTGCCAGCAGTTTCAGTAGCTGGGGAAAACTGTTTTTT.

This clonotype has just a few counts. The V and J genes are TRBV7-2 and TRBJ2-3; D may be TRBD2 (7 bases). The V end was cut by 5 bases, the J end by 6 bases, with 18 bases between. There are 15 residues in the CDR3. The germline CDR1 and CDR2 sequences are SGHTA and FQGNSA. In DNA form, the CDR3 reads TGTGCCAGCAGCCAGGGGTTCTACGGGGGGGATACGCAGTATTTT. Translation gives CASSQGFYGGDTQYF.

The chain carries TRBV29-1 and TRBJ2-2; 10 positions match TRBD2. Germline CDR1 reads SQVTM; CDR2 reads ANQGSEA. This CDR3 comprises 14 residues. The V gene end was trimmed by 4 bases and the J gene end by 7 bases; junction bases not matched to a gene: 6. CDR3 bases: TGCAGCGTTGGGACTAGCGGTGAGGGCGGGGAGCTGTTTTTT. Translation: CSVGTSGEGGELFF.

This rearrangement joins TRBV7-2 to TRBJ2-5, with 8 bases identical to TRBD1. The CDR3 runs to 15 residues. V lost 4 bases and J lost 1; bases outside the gene matches: 5. Looked up from germline, CDR1 is SGHTA and CDR2 is FQGNSA. The CDR3 loop is CASSSRRGRQETQYF. The CDR3 nucleotides read TGTGCCAGCAGCTCGCGCAGGGGGCGCCAAGAGACCCAGTACTTC.

This chain links TRBV5-5 with TRBJ2-6, with D tentatively TRBD1 (6 bases). Germline V lookup: CDR1 SGHKS, CDR2 YYEKEE (reference sequence). CDR3 length equals 17 residues. Between the trimmed V and J ends, which lost 6 bases and 1 base, there was a span of 17 bases. The CDR3 spells CASIWTASRSGANVLTF. For the CDR3, the DNA is TGTGCCAGCATCTGGACAGCTAGCCGATCTGGGGCCAACGTCCTGACTTTC.

This clonotype was observed once. The rearrangement links TRBV7-9 to TRBJ2-3; D call uncertain. This CDR3 comprises 16 residues. Germline V CDR1 and CDR2: SEHNR, FQNEAQ (reference sequence). The V end was cut by 1 base, the J end by 2 bases, with 13 bases between. CDR3 DNA: TGTGCCAGCAGCTTAGGGCGGTTGGAATACACAGATACGCAGTATTTT. Translating gives CASSLGRLEYTDTQYF.

The rearrangement links TRBV7-7 to TRBJ2-3, with D uncertain. The germline gives CDR1 SSHAT, CDR2 FNYEAQ (reference sequence). Between the trimmed V and J ends, which lost 4 bases and 5 bases, there was a span of 10 bases. The CDR3 contains 13 residues. The CDR3 here is CASSSVGLDTQYF. CDR3 DNA sequence: TGTGCCAGCAGCTCCGTGGGATTAGATACGCAGTATTTT.

The CDR3 reads CSARVTRGREGDTQYF. As DNA, the CDR3 is TGCAGTGCTAGAGTCACTAGGGGGCGCGAGGGGGATACGCAGTATTTT. This rearrangement joins TRBV20-1 to TRBJ2-3, with 7 bases matching TRBD1. The CDR3 totals 16 residues. V lost 1 base, J lost 6 bases, and 13 bases stayed unmatched. The V gene's germline CDR1 is DFQATT and CDR2 SNEGSKA (reference sequence).

This clonotype has only a few counts. The chain uses TRBV20-1 and TRBJ2-7; TRBD2 matches at 14 bases. The V gene end was trimmed by 3 bases and the J gene end by 12 bases; junction bases not matched to a gene: 10. The V gene's germline CDR1 is DFQATT and CDR2 SNEGSKA (reference sequence). This CDR3 has 14 amino acids. The CDR3 DNA is TGCAGTGCTAGGATGGGACTAGCGGGAGTTAAACCGTACTTC. It is translated as CSARMGLAGVKPYF.

The rearrangement uses TRBV6-5 and TRBJ2-4; 10 nucleotides agree with TRBD2. The J call is uncertain, as TRBJ2-7 better fits the DNA end. The germline gives CDR1 MNHEY, CDR2 SVGAGI. This CDR3 spans 14 amino acids. Here the CDR3 reads CASKAGGRLDEQYF. In DNA form, the CDR3 reads TGTGCCAGCAAAGCGGGAGGGCGGCTCGACGAGCAGTACTTC.

A few counts support this clonotype. This chain joins TRBV10-3 and TRBJ2-5; 13 bases are shared with TRBD2. The CDR3 is 15 amino acids. V was clipped by 8 bases and J by 1 base; unmatched bases: 4. In germline, CDR1 is ENHRY, CDR2 SYGVKD. CDR3 protein: CAIGTSGETQETQYF. The CDR3 region has the DNA TGTGCCATCGGGACTAGCGGGGAAACCCAAGAGACCCAGTACTTC.

V is TRBV7-2 and J is TRBJ1-5; D is unresolved. The CDR3 is made up of 12 amino acids. Per the germline V gene, CDR1 is SGHTA and CDR2 is FQGNSA. Trimming left V 4 bases short and J 3 bases short, with 4 bases between. CDR3 residues: CASSSYNQPQHF. The CDR3 DNA reads TGTGCCAGCAGCTCCTACAATCAGCCCCAGCATTTT.

This clonotype occurred a few times. The J gene is TRBJ1-2, the V gene TRBV28; D gene ambiguous. The CDR3 sequence is 13 residues long. The germline gives CDR1 MDHEN, CDR2 SYDVKM. Trimming shortened V by 5 bases and J by 2 bases, and 9 bases separated the two germline ends. In DNA form, the CDR3 reads TGTGCCAGCAGTGTAGGCAGAAACTATGGCTACACCTTC. Residues: CASSVGRNYGYTF.

This chain links TRBV20-1 with TRBJ2-1, with 10 nucleotides matching TRBD2. The DNA end favors TRBJ2-7, so the J call may be wrong. The germline gives CDR1 DFQATT, CDR2 SNEGSKA (reference sequence). The length of the CDR3 is 13 residues. In nucleotides, the CDR3 is TGCAGTGCCAGACTAGCGGGTTACAATGAGCAGTACTTC. This gives the protein CSARLAGYNEQYF.

The CDR3, as DNA: TGCAGTGCTAGACCCGGCGGGAGTTCGGGAGAGACCCAGTACTTC. This encodes CSARPGGSSGETQYF. The J gene is TRBJ2-5, the V gene TRBV20-1; TRBD2 agrees at 7 bases. Unmatched junction bases numbered 10, after V lost 2 bases and J lost 4 bases. The length of the CDR3 is 15 residues. The germline CDR1 and CDR2 sequences are DFQATT and SNEGSKA (reference sequence).